This record looks at one T cell receptor beta chain sequence and its context. Its antigen remains unidentified. It has no much larger one-base neighbor in the sample; base qualities were not kept. This sample stems from a study of Ad26.COV2.S vaccination and SARS-CoV-2 variants listed by TCRdb under 2021. Describing the broader study: Donors in the vaccine arm were drawn from COV1001, a phase I-IIa trial of Ad26.COV2.S in healthy adults that was multicentre, randomized, double-blind and placebo-controlled. Ad26.COV2.S was given intramuscularly at 5x10^10 or 1x10^11 viral particles, as a single shot or as two shots 56 days apart. The specificity and breadth of SARS-CoV-2-reactive T cell receptors after Ad26.COV2.S vaccination were assessed by TCRbeta repertoire sequencing. A total of 32 samples were included in the TCR-sequenced set, comprising around 20 Ad26.COV2.S vaccine recipients, 5 placebo recipients and 8 SARS-CoV-2 convalescent individuals. Trial participants were randomized into five groups of five: low-dose or high-dose Ad26.COV2.S given once or twice, or placebo on both occasions. Throughout the experiments and outcome assessment, investigators stayed blinded to trial group allocation.

The research as a whole found: Vaccine and placebo recipients had comparable non-spike TCR breadth, which fits with the vaccine containing only spike. After vaccination, spike-specific CD8+ and CD4+ T cell responses were reported to show substantial breadth. Spike-specific TCR breadth was higher in Ad26.COV2.S recipients than in placebo recipients (P = 0.0014). The authors noted that total T cell responses may have been underestimated by the TCR breadth and depth analyses. The study lacked the statistical power to compare responses across vaccine doses or regimens.

Trimming leaves V shorter by 3 bases and J shorter by 4 bases, with the junction holding 7 bases beyond the gene matches. The germline V gene (reference sequence) sets CDR1 to DFQATT and CDR2 to SNEGSKA. The CDR3 holds 14 amino acids from the cysteine to the phenylalanine. Only the CDR3 DNA is retained, 42 bases long and in frame from the first base. The label giving this sample's treatment or condition can be read as: about 20 received Ad26.COV2.S at low or high dose, single or two shots; 5 received placebo; per-sample allocation not given. Repertoires of vaccine and placebo recipients were sequenced from samples collected on day 63 after the first injection. In Cohort 1b, fewer than 30 adults aged 18-55 years were enrolled at a single site in Boston, USA, between 29 July and 7 August 2020. Ad26.COV2.S was a replication-incompetent adenovirus type 26 vector that expressed a prefusion-stabilized SARS-CoV-2 spike protein derived from the original Wuhan strain.

TCRbeta CDR3 regions were sequenced with the immunoSEQ Assay. After extraction, genomic DNA underwent amplification by bias-controlled multiplex PCR, followed by high-throughput sequencing. The source study handled its data this way. Collapsing and filtering of sequences were performed to quantify the absolute abundance of each unique TCRbeta CDR3 region. T cell fraction was estimated by normalization of TCRbeta template counts to usable DNA, with usable DNA being measured through amplification of reference genes present in all nucleated cells. Repertoire TCRs were annotated as SARS-CoV-2-specific when V gene, CDR3 amino acid sequence and J gene were exactly matched to a known reactive TCR set. The reference SARS-CoV-2 TCR set came from MIRA and was filtered for enrichment in COVID-19-positive ImmuneCODE repertoires, removing public or cross-reactive TCRs. Based on the MIRA antigens, annotated TCRs were further analysed at the level of specific ORF or position within ORF. Breadth was defined as annotated unique rearrangements over total unique productive rearrangements; depth was the summed frequency of those rearrangements. TCR breadth was compared between groups using two-sided Wilcoxon rank-sum tests. TCRdb took over this immuneACCESS table, retaining in-frame rearrangements with V and J assigned. Such tables are incomplete; in checked studies, under half of the missing clones stem from an unresolved V gene, and the remainder is unexplained. V and J calls and clone size are copied from that table; D and trimming were computed from the DNA. The sample table records some 480,000 clones; around 88% of these occur just once. Around 13% of the sample is in the top ten clones.

The receptor was derived from a person between 18 and 59 years old who received the Ad26.COV2.S COVID-19 vaccine or a placebo. The input for sequencing was peripheral blood, taken in a trial of Ad26.COV2.S vaccine versus placebo. Rearrangement joined TRBV20-1 to TRBJ2-5; the junction holds 8 bases that match TRBD1. This receptor has the CDR3 CSASQDRVRETQYF. In nucleotides, the sequence is TGCAGTGCTAGTCAGGACAGGGTTAGAGAGACCCAGTACTTC.